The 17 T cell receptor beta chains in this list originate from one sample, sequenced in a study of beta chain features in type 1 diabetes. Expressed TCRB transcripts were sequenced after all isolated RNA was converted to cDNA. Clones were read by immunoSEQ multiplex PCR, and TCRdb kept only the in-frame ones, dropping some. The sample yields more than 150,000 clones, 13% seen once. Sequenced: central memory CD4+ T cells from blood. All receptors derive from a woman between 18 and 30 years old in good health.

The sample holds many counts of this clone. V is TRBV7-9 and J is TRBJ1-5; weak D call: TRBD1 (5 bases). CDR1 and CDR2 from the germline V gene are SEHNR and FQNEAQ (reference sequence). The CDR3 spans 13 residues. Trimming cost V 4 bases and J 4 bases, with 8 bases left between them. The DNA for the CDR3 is TGTGCCAGCAGCTCACAGGATAATCAGCCCCAGCATTTT. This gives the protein CASSSQDNQPQHF. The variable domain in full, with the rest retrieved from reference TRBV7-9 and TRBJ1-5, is DTGVSQNPRHKITKRGQNVTFRCDPISEHNRLYWYRQTLGQGPEFLTYFQNEAQLEKSRLLSDRFSAERPKGSFSTLEIQRTEQGDSAMYLCASSSQDNQPQHFGDGTRLSIL.

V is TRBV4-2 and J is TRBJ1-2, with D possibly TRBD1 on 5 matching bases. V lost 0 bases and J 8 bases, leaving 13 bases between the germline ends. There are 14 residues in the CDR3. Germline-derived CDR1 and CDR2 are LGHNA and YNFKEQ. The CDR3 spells CASSQDRGVGGYTF. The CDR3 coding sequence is TGTGCCAGCAGCCAAGATCGGGGGGTTGGAGGCTACACCTTC.

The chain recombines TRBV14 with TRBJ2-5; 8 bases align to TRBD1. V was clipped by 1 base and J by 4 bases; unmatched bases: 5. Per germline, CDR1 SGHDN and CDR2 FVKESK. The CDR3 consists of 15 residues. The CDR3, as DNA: TGTGCCAGCAGCCAAGCACAGGGGGGACGAGAGACCCAGTACTTC. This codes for CASSQAQGGRETQYF.

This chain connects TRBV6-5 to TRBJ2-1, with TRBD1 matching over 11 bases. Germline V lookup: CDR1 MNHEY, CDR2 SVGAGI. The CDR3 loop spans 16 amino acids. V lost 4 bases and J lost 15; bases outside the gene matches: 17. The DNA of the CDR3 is TGTGCCAGCAGTTTTAACACGGACAGGGGGCACCGATTTGCGTTCTTC. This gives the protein CASSFNTDRGHRFAFF.

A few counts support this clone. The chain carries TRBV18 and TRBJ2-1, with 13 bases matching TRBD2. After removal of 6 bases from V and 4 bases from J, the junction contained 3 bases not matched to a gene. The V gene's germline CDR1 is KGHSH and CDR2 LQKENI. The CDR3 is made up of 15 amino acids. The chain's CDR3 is CASSSGLAGYNEQFF. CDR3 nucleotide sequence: TGTGCCAGCTCCTCGGGACTAGCGGGATACAATGAGCAGTTCTTC.

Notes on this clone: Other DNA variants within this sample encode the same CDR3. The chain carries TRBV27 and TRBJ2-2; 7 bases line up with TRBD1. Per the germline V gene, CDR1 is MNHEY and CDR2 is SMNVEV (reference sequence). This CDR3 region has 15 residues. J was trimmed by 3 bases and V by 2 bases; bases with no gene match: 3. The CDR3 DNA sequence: TGTGCCAGCAGTTTAAGGGGGCGGGACACCGGGGAGCTGTTTTTT. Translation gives CASSLRGRDTGELFF.

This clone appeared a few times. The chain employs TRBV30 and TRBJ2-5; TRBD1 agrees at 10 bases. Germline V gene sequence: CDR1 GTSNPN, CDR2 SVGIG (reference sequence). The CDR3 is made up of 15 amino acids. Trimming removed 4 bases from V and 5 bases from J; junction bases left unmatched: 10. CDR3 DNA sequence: TGTGCCTGGAAGGGACAGGGGATAGAGGGCGAGACCCAGTACTTC. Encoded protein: CAWKGQGIEGETQYF.

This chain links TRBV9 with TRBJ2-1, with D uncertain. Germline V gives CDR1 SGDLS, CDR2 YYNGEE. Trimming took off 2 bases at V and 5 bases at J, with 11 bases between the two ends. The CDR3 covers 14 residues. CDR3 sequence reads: CASSVDGWNNEQFF. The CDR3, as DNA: TGTGCCAGCAGCGTCGACGGGTGGAACAATGAGCAGTTCTTC.

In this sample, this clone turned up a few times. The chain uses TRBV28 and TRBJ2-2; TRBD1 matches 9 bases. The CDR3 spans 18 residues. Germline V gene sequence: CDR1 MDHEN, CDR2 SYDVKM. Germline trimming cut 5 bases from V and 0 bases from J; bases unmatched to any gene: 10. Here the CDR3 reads CASSAAGTGRTNTGELFF. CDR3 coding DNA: TGTGCCAGCAGTGCTGCCGGGACAGGGAGAACGAACACCGGGGAGCTGTTTTTT.

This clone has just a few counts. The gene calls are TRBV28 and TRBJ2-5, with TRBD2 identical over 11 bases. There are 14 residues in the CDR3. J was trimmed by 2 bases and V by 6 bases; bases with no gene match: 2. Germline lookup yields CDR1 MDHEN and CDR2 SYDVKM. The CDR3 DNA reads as TGTGCCAGCAGGAGACTAGCGGGGCAAGAGACCCAGTACTTC. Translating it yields CASRRLAGQETQYF. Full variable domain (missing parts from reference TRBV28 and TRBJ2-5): DVKVTQSSRYLVKRTGEKVFLECVQDMDHENMFWYRQDPGLGLRLIYFSYDVKMKEKGDIPEGYSVSREKKERFSLILESASTNQTSMYLCASRRLAGQETQYFGPGTRLLVL.

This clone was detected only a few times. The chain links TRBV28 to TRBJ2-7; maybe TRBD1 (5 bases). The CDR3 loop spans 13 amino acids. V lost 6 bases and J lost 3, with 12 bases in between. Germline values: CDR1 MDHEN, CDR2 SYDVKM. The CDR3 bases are TGTGCCAGCAGAGCAGGACACCTCTACGAGCAGTACTTC. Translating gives CASRAGHLYEQYF. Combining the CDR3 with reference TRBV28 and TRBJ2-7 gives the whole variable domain DVKVTQSSRYLVKRTGEKVFLECVQDMDHENMFWYRQDPGLGLRLIYFSYDVKMKEKGDIPEGYSVSREKKERFSLILESASTNQTSMYLCASRAGHLYEQYFGPGTRLTVT.

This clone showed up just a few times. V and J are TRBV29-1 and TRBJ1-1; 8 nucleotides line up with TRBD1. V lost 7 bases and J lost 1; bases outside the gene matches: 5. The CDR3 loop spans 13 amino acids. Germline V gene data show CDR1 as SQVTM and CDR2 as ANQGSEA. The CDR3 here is CSADRGGNTEAFF. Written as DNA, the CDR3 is TGCAGCGCTGACAGGGGTGGGAACACTGAAGCTTTCTTT.

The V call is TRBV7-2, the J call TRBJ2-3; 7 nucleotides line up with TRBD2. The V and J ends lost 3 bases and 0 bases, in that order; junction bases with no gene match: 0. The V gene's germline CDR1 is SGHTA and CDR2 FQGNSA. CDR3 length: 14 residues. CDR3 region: CASSFSGSTDTQYF. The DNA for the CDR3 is TGTGCCAGCAGCTTTAGCGGGAGCACAGATACGCAGTATTTT.

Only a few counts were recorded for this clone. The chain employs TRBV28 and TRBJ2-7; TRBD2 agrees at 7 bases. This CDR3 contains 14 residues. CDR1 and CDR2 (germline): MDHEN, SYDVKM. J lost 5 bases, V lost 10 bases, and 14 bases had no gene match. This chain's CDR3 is CATLVGGNSNEQYF. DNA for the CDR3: TGTGCCACCTTAGTCGGGGGGAATAGCAACGAGCAGTACTTC. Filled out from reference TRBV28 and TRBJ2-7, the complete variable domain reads DVKVTQSSRYLVKRTGEKVFLECVQDMDHENMFWYRQDPGLGLRLIYFSYDVKMKEKGDIPEGYSVSREKKERFSLILESASTNQTSMYLCATLVGGNSNEQYFGPGTRLTVT.

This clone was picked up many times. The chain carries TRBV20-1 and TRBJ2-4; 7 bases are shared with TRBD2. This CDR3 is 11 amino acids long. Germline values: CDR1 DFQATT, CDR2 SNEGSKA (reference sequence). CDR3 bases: TGCGGACGGGGCGGGAGAGGCATTCAGTACTTC. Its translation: CGRGGRGIQYF.

The CDR3 is CASMAGGSYNEQFF. CDR3 nucleotide sequence: TGTGCCAGTATGGCGGGAGGGTCGTACAATGAGCAGTTCTTC. The chain uses TRBV19 and TRBJ2-1; 9 nucleotides match TRBD2. With V trimmed by 7 bases and J by 4 bases, 5 bases remained unmatched. This CDR3 is built from 14 residues. In germline, CDR1 is LNHDA, CDR2 SQIVND (reference sequence).

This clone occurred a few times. CDR3: CATGMRGEANEQFF. In DNA, the CDR3 is TGTGCCACCGGGATGCGAGGGGAGGCAAATGAGCAGTTCTTC. V is TRBV15 and J is TRBJ2-1; D may be TRBD2 (6 bases). The CDR3 loop spans 14 amino acids. The germline V gene has CDR1 LNHNV and CDR2 YYDKDF (reference sequence). Trimming removed 8 bases from V and 7 bases from J, with 18 bases in between. The complete variable domain, with remaining parts taken from reference TRBV15 and TRBJ2-1, reads DAMVIQNPRYQVTQFGKPVTLSCSQTLNHNVMYWYQQKSSQAPKLLFHYYDKDFNNEADTPDNFQSRRPNTSFCFLDIRSPGLGDTAMYLCATGMRGEANEQFFGPGTRLTVL.